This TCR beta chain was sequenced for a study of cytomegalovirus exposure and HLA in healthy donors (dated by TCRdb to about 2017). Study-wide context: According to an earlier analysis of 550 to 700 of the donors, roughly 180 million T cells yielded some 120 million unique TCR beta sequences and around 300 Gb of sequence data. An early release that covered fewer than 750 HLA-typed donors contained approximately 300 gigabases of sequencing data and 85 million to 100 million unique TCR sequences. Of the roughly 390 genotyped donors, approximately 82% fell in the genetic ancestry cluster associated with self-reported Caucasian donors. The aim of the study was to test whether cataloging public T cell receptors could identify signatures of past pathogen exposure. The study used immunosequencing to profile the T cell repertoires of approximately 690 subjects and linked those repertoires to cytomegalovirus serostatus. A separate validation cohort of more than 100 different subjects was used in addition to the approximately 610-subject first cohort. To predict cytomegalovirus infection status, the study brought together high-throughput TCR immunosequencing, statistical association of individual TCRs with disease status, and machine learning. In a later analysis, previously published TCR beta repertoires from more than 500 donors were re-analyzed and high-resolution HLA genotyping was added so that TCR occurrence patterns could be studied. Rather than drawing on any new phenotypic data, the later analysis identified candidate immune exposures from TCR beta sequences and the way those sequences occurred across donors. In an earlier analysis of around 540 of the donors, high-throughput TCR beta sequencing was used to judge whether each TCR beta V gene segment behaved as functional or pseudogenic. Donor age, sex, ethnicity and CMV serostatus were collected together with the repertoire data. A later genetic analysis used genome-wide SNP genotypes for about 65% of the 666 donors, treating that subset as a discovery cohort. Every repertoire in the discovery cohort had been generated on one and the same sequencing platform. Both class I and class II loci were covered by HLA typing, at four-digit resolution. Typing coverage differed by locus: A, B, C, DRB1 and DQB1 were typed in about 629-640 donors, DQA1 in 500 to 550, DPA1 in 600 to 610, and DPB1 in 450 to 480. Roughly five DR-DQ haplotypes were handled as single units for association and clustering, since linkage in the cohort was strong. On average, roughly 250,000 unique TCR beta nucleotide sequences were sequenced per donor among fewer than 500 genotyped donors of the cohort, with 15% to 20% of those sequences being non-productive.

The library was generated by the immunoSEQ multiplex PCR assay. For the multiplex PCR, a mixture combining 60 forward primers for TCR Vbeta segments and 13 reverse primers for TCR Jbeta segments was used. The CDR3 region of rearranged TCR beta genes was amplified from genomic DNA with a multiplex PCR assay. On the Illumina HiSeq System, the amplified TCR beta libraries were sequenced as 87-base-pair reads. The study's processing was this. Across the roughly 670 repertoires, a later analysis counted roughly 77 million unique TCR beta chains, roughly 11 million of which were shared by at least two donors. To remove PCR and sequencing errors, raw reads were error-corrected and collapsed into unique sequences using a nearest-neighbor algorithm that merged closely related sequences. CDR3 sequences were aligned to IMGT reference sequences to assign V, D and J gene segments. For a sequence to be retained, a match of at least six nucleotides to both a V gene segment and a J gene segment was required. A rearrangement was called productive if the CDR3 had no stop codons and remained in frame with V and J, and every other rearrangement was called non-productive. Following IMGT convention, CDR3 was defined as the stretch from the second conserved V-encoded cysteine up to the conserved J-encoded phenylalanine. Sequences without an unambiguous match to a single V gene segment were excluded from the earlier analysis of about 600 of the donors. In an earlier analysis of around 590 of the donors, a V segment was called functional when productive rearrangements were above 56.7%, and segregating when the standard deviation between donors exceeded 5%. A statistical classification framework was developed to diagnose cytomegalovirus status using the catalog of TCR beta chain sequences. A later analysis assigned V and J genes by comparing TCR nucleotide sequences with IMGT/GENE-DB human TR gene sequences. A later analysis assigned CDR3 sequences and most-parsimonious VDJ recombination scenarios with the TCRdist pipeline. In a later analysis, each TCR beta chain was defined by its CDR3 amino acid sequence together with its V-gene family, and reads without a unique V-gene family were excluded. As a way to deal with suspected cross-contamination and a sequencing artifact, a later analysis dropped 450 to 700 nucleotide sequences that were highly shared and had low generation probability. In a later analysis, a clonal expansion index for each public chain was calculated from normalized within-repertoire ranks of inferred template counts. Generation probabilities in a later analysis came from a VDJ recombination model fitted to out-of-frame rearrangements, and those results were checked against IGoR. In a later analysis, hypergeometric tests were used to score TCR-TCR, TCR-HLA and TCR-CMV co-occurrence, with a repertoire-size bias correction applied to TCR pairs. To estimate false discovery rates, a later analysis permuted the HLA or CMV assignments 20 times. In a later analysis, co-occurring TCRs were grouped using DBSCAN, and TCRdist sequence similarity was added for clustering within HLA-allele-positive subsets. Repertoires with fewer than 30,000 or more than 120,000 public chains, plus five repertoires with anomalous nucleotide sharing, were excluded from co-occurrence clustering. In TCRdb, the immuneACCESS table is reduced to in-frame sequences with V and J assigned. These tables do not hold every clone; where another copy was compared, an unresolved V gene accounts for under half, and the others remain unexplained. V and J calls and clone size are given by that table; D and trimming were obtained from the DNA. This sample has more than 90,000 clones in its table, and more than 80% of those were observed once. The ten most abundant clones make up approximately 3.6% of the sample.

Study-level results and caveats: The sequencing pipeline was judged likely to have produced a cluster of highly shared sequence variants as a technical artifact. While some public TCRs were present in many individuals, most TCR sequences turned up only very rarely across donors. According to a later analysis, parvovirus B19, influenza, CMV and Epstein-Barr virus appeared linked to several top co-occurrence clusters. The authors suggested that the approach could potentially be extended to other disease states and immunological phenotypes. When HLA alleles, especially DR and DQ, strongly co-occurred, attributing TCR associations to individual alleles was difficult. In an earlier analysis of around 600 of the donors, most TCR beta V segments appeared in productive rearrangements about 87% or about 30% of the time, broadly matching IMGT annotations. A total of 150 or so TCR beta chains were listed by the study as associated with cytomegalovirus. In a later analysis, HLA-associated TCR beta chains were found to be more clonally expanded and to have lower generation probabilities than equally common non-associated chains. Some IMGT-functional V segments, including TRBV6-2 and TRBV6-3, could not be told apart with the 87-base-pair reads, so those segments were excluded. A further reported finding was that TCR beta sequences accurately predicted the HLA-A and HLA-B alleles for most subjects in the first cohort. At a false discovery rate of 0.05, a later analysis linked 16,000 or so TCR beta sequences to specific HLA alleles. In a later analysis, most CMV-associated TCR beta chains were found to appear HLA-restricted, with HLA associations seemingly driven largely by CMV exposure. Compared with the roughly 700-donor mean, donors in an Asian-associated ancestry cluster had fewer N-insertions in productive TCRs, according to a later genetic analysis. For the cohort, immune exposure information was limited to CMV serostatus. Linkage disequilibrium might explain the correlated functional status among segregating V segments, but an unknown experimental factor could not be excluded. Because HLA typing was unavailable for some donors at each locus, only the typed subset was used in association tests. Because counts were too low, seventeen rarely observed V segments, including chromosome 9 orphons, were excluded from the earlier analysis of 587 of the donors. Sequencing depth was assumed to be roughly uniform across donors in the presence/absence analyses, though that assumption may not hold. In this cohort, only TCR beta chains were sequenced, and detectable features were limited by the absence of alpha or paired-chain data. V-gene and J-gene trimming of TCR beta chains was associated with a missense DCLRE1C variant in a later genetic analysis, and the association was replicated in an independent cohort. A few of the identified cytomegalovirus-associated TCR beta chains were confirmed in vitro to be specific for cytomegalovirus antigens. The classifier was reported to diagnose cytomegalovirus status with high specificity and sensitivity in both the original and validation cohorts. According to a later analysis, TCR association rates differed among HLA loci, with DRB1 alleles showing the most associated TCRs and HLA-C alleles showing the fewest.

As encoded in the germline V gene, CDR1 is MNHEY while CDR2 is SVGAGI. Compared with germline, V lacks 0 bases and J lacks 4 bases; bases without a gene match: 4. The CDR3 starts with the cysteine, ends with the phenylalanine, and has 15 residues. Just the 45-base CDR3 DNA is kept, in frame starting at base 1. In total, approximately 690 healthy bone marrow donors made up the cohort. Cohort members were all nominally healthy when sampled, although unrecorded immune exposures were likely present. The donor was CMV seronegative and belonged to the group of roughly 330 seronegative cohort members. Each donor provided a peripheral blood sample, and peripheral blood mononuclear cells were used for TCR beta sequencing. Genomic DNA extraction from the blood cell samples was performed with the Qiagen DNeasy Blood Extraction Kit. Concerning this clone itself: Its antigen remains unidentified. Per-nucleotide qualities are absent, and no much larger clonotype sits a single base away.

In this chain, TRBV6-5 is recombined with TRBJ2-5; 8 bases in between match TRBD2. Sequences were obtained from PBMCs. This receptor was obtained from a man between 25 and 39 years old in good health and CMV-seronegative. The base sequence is TGTGCCAGCAGTTACTCCCCGGGGGGGGGAGAGACCCAGTACTTC. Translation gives CASSYSPGGGETQYF.